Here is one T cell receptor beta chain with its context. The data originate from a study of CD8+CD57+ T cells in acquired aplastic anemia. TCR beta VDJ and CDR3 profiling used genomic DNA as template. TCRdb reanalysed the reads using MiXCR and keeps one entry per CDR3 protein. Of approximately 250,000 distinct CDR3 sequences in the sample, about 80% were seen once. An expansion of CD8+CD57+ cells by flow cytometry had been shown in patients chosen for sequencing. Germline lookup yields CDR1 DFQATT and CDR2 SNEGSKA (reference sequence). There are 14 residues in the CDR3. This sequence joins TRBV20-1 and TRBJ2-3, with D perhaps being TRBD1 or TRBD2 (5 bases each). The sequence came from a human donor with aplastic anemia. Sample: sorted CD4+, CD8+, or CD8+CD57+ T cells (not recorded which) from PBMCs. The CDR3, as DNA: TGCAGCGTCAACGGGGCAACTAGCACAGATACGCAGTATTTT. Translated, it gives CSVNGATSTDTQYF.